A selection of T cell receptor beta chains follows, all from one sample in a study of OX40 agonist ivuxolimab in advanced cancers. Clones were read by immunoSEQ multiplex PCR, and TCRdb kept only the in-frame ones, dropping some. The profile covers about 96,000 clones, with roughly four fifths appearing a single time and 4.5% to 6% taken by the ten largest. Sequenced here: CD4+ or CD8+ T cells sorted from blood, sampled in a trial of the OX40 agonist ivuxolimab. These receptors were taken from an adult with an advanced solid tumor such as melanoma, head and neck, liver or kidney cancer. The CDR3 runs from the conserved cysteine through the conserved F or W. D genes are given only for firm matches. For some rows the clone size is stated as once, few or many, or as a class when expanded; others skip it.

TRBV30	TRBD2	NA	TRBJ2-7	CAWGLAGGPYEQYF	TGTGCCTGGGGACTAGCGGGGGGTCCCTACGAGCAGTACTTC
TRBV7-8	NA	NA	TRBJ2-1	CASTLWLPTGDLYNEQFF	TGTGCCAGCACCTTGTGGCTTCCCACAGGAGACCTCTACAATGAGCAGTTCTTC
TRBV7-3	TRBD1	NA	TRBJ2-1	CASRDPGTGPGNEQFF	TGTGCCAGCAGAGACCCCGGGACAGGCCCGGGCAATGAGCAGTTCTTC
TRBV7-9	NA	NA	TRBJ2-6	CASSLSGFGANVLTF	TGTGCCAGCAGCTTATCGGGCTTTGGGGCCAACGTCCTGACTTTC
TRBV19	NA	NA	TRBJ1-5	CASSRIPEPNGQPQHF	TGTGCCAGTAGCCGTATTCCGGAGCCGAACGGTCAGCCCCAGCATTTT
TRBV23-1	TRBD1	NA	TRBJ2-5	CASSQSRQGLTETQYF	TGCGCCAGCAGTCAATCACGACAGGGTCTTACCGAGACCCAGTACTTC
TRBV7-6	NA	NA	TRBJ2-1	CASSLAGALNEQFF	TGTGCCAGCAGCTTAGCGGGCGCTTTGAATGAGCAGTTCTTC
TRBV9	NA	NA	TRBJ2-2	CASSVGSHGELFF	TGTGCCAGCAGCGTAGGAAGCCACGGGGAGCTGTTTTTT
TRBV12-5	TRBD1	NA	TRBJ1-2	CASGLPSTGYYGYTF	TGTGCTAGTGGTTTGCCCTCGACAGGGTACTATGGCTACACCTTC
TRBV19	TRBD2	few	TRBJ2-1	CASSISLAGSEQFF	TGTGCCAGTAGTATATCTCTAGCGGGTAGTGAGCAGTTCTTC
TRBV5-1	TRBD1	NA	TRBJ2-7	CASSYGTELLLQYF	TGCGCCAGCAGCTACGGGACAGAACTACTTTTACAGTACTTC
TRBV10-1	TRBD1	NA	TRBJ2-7	CASRGQGSYEQYF	TGCGCCAGCAGAGGACAGGGCAGCTACGAGCAGTACTTC
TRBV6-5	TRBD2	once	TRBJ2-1	CASRRGGAFSNEQFF	TGTGCCAGCAGGCGCGGGGGGGCCTTTTCCAATGAGCAGTTCTTC
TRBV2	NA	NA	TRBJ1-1	CASSDGGWNTEAFF	TGTGCCAGCAGTGATGGGGGGTGGAACACTGAAGCTTTCTTT
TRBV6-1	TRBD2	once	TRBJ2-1	CASSEGTSGRGGQFF	TGTGCCAGCAGTGAAGGGACTAGCGGGAGGGGCGGGCAGTTCTTC
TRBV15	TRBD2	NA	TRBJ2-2	CATSFLAGHTGELFF	TGTGCCACCAGCTTCCTAGCGGGACATACCGGGGAGCTGTTTTTT
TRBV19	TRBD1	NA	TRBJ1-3	CASTGQGNTGNTIYF	TGTGCCAGTACGGGACAGGGGAATACTGGAAACACCATATATTTT
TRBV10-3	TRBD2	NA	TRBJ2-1	CAISSKVAGGLVEQFF	TGTGCCATCAGCTCGAAAGTAGCGGGAGGGCTTGTTGAGCAGTTCTTC